Sequencing of this TCR beta chain was carried out in a study of CD8+ T cells in alopecia areata. At the level of the study: Patients took tofacitinib for 6 to 18 months, followed by 6 drug-free months.

About this clone: Its antigen remains unidentified.

Study-level points and caveats: Scalp lesions, especially in alopecia totalis/universalis, had higher clonality than normal scalp. Many expanded lesional clones persisted in scalp and blood during tofacitinib.

Treatment: oral pan-JAK inhibitor, 5-10 mg twice daily. PBMCs were stained for CD3, CD4 and CD8, and CD4+ and CD8+ T cells were sorted. RNA was isolated and reverse transcribed to cDNA, the sequencing template. Repertoires were generated with immunoSEQ multiplex PCR, while TCRdb's copy carries only in-frame clones and drops some. Here the sample spans more than 90,000 clones, approximately 52% being singletons. The sequences come from CD8+ T cells sorted from blood, collected at week 4, from a patient treated with tofacitinib. This clonotype originated in a human donor with alopecia areata.

CDR3 residues: CASSLRDRQYF. As DNA, the CDR3 is TGTGCCAGCAGCTTGCGAGACAGACAGTATTTT. The chain employs TRBV5-6 and TRBJ2-3; D is perhaps TRBD1 (5 bases). Between the trimmed V and J ends, which lost 1 base and 12 bases, there was a span of 9 bases. The CDR3 extends over 11 amino acids. CDR1 is SGHDT and CDR2 is YYEEEE in the germline V gene. Based on the CDR3 plus reference TRBV5-6 and TRBJ2-3, the full variable domain is DAGVTQSPTHLIKTRGQQVTLRCSPKSGHDTVSWYQQALGQGPQFIFQYYEEEERQRGNFPDRFSGHQFPNYSSELNVNALLLGDSALYLCASSLRDRQYFGPGTRLTVL.